This T cell receptor beta chain was identified in a study of T cell responses to AZD1222 COVID-19 vaccine. Study-level information: It was second doses at about 4 or about 12 weeks that were pooled.

Notes on this clone: Its target is unknown.

CDR1 KGHSH and CDR2 LQKENI come from the germline V gene. Trimming took off 3 bases at V and 0 bases at J, with 8 bases between the two ends. The CDR3 covers 14 residues. Measured with immunoSEQ multiplex PCR; TCRdb has only the in-frame clones, and not every one. Of around 67,000 clones in the sample, about four fifths were seen once. Findings of the study overall: Donors were mostly white British, more females; clonal diversity possibly underestimated. Only after the peak T cell response were repertoires sampled. The study found vaccine-associated CD4 TCRs spanning spike, dominant at 160-218 and 743-854.

The rearrangement links TRBV18 to TRBJ1-2; D is unresolved. This clonotype was sampled from an adult in good health. The specimen comprised peripheral blood, sampled on day 0 of AZD1222 vaccination. This CDR3 reads CASSPEAANYGYTF. DNA for the CDR3: TGTGCCAGCTCACCCGAGGCTGCTAACTATGGCTACACCTTC.